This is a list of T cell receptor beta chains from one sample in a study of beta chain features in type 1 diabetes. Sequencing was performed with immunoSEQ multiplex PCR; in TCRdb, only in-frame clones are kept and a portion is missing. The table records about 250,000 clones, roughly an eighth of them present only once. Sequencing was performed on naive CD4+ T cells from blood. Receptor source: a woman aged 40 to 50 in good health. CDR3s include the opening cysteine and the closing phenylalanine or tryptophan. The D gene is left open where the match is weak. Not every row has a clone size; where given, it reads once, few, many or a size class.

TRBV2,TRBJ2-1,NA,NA,CASSSGRYNEQFF,TGTGCCAGCAGTAGCGGGCGGTACAATGAGCAGTTCTTC
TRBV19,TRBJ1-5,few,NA,CASSENSNQPQHF,TGTGCCAGTAGTGAGAATAGCAATCAGCCCCAGCATTTT
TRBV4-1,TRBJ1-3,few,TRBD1,CASSPLGQGETGNTIYF,TGCGCCAGCAGCCCGCTCGGACAGGGGGAAACTGGAAACACCATATATTTT
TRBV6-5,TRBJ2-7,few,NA,CASSYSGGAMYEQYF,TGTGCCAGCAGTTACTCTGGGGGCGCGATGTACGAGCAGTACTTC
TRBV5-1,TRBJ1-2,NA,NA,CASSFAGANSPF,TGTGCCAGCAGCTTCGCGGGAGCAAATTCCCCTTTC
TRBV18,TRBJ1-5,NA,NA,CASSLHRDQPQHF,TGTGCCAGCTCCCTGCACAGGGACCAGCCCCAGCATTTT
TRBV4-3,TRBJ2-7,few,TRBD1,CASSQGLAGGYEQYF,TGCGCCAGCAGCCAAGGTCTAGCAGGGGGATACGAGCAGTACTTC
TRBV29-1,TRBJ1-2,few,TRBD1,CSTSGGQGIYGYTF,TGCAGCACCTCAGGAGGACAGGGAATCTATGGCTACACCTTC
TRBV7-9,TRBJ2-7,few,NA,CASSPRGGTGAYEQYF,TGTGCCAGCAGCCCTAGAGGTGGGACGGGGGCCTACGAGCAGTACTTC
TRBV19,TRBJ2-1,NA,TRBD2,CASSPGTSGGNEQFF,TGTGCCAGTAGTCCAGGGACCAGCGGGGGGAATGAGCAGTTCTTC
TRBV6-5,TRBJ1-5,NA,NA,CASRSTGTIHF,TGTGCCAGCAGGTCGACCGGGACAATCCATTTT
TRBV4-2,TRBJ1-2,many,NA,CASSSIGRTGYTF,TGTGCCAGCAGCTCCATCGGGAGAACAGGCTACACCTTC
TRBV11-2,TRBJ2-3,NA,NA,CASSLGQTPDTQYF,TGTGCCAGCAGCTTGGGCCAGACGCCAGATACGCAGTATTTT
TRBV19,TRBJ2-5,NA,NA,CASSTDSGALETQYF,TGTGCCAGTAGTACCGACTCTGGAGCTCTAGAGACCCAGTACTTC
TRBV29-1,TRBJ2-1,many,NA,CSVVGRVWDEQFF,TGCAGCGTTGTCGGCAGGGTTTGGGATGAGCAGTTCTTC
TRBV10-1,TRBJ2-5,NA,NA,CASSGTGGSETQYF,TGCGCCAGCAGCGGGACTGGGGGATCGGAGACCCAGTACTTC
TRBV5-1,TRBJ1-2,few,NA,CASSFGSEEGYTF,TGCGCCAGCAGCTTCGGGTCCGAGGAGGGCTACACCTTC
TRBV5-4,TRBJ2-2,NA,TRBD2,CASSPELAGTAKGELFF,TGTGCCAGCAGCCCGGAACTAGCGGGGACCGCCAAGGGGGAGCTGTTTTTT
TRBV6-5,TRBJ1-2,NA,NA,CASRRTANYGYTF,TGTGCCAGCAGGAGGACAGCAAACTATGGCTACACCTTC
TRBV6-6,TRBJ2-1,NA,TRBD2,CASNLAGGFNEQFF,TGTGCCAGCAACCTAGCGGGGGGCTTTAATGAGCAGTTCTTC
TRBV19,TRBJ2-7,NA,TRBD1,CASSSNRDRGLYEQYF,TGTGCCAGTAGTTCAAACCGGGACAGGGGCCTCTACGAGCAGTACTTC
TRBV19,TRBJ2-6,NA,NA,CASGHSGSGANVLTF,TGTGCCAGCGGCCACTCGGGCTCTGGGGCCAACGTCCTGACTTTC
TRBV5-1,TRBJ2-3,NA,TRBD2,CASSPTSGGSDTQYF,TGCGCCAGCAGCCCGACTAGCGGGGGTTCAGATACGCAGTATTTT
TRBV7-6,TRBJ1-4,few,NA,CASSSRWEKLFF,TGTGCCAGCAGCTCTAGATGGGAAAAACTGTTTTTT
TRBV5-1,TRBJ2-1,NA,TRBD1,CASSLQGAVYNEQFF,TGCGCCAGCAGCTTACAGGGGGCGGTCTACAATGAGCAGTTCTTC
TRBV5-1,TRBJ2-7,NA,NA,CASSLVETGTYEQYF,TGCGCCAGCAGCTTGGTAGAGACAGGAACCTACGAGCAGTACTTC
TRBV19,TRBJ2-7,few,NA,CASSPRRGNSYEQYF,TGTGCCAGTAGTCCCCGCCGGGGGAACTCCTACGAGCAGTACTTC
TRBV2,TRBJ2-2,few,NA,CASNRGAETGELFF,TGTGCCAGCAATCGGGGGGCCGAAACCGGGGAGCTGTTTTTT
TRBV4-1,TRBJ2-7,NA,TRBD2,CASSLFTSGGSYEQYF,TGCGCCAGCAGCCTTTTCACTAGCGGGGGATCCTACGAGCAGTACTTC
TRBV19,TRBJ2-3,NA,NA,CASSWNRDDTQYF,TGTGCCAGTAGTTGGAACAGGGACGATACGCAGTATTTT
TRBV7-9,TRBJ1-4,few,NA,CASSLGQRNEKLFF,TGTGCCAGCAGCTTAGGGCAGAGGAATGAAAAACTGTTTTTT
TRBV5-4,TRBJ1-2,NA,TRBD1,CASSPDRGYGYTF,TGTGCCAGCAGCCCGGACAGGGGATACGGCTACACCTTC
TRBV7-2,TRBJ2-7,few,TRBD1,CASSSRTGPHEQYF,TGTGCCAGCAGCTCCCGGACAGGTCCGCACGAGCAGTACTTC
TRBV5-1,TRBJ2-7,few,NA,CASSLDRDEQYF,TGCGCCAGCAGCTTGGACAGGGACGAGCAGTACTTC
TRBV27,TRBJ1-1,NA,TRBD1,CAKRQGRNTEAFF,TGTGCCAAGAGACAGGGGAGGAACACTGAAGCTTTCTTT
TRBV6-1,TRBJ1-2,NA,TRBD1,CASSSGTGGLGYTF,TGTGCCAGCAGCTCCGGGACAGGGGGTCTTGGCTACACCTTC
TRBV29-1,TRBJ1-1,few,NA,CSVGHGMNTEAFF,TGCAGCGTCGGACACGGCATGAACACTGAAGCTTTCTTT
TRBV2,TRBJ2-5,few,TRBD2,CATQPRTSEGQTQYF,TGTGCCACCCAACCCCGGACTAGCGAAGGACAGACCCAGTACTTC
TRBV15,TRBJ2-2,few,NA,CATSSPGAGAAGELFF,TGTGCCACCAGCAGCCCGGGGGCGGGGGCGGCCGGGGAGCTGTTTTTT
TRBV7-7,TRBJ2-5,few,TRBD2,CASSRVGGTQETQYF,TGTGCTAGCAGCCGGGTCGGGGGGACGCAAGAGACCCAGTACTTC
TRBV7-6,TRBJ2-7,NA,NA,CASSSDWAYEQYF,TGTGCCAGCAGCTCGGACTGGGCTTACGAGCAGTACTTC
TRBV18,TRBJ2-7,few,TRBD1,CASSPGQGGSGEQYF,TGTGCCAGCTCACCAGGACAGGGGGGGAGTGGCGAGCAGTACTTC
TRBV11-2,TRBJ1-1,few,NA,CASRGYTEAFF,TGTGCCAGCCGGGGATACACTGAAGCTTTCTTT
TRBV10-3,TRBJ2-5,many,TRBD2,CATAGLAGGQETQYF,TGTGCCACCGCAGGACTAGCGGGGGGACAAGAGACCCAGTACTTC
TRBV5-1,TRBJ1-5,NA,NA,CASSLGGRREPQHF,TGCGCCAGCAGCTTGGGGGGGCGAAGGGAGCCCCAGCATTTT
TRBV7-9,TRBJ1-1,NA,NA,CASSLELRQSRAFF,TGTGCCAGCAGCTTAGAGTTACGACAGTCTCGAGCTTTCTTT
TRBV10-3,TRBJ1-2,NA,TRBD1,CAIREDRDNYGYTF,TGTGCCATCAGGGAGGACAGGGACAACTATGGCTACACCTTC
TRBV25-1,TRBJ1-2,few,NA,CASSETNDPPYTF,TGTGCCAGCAGTGAAACAAACGATCCTCCCTACACCTTC
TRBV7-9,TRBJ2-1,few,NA,CASSLDFSYNEQFF,TGTGCCAGCAGCCTAGACTTCTCCTACAATGAGCAGTTCTTC
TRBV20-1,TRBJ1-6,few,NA,CSARPLHF,TGCAGTGCGCGGCCCCTCCACTTT
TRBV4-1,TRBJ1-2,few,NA,CASSQETGYYGYTF,TGCGCCAGCAGCCAAGAAACAGGCTACTATGGCTACACCTTC
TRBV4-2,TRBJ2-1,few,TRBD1,CASSQADRDYNEQFF,TGTGCCAGCAGCCAGGCGGACAGGGACTACAATGAGCAGTTCTTC
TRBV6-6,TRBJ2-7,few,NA,CASSSQGPGSYEQYF,TGTGCCAGCAGTTCACAGGGCCCGGGGTCCTACGAGCAGTACTTC
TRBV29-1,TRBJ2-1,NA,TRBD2,CSFRLAGAGEQFF,TGCAGCTTCCGACTAGCGGGGGCCGGTGAGCAGTTCTTC
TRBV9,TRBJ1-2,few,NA,CASSVDEGLDYGYTF,TGTGCCAGCAGCGTAGATGAGGGACTCGACTATGGCTACACCTTC
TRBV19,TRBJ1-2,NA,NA,CASSVSGQPNYGYTF,TGTGCCAGTAGTGTCTCCGGACAGCCTAACTATGGCTACACCTTC
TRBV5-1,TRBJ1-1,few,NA,CASSLEEVTKEAFF,TGCGCCAGCAGCTTGGAAGAGGTCACGAAAGAAGCTTTCTTT